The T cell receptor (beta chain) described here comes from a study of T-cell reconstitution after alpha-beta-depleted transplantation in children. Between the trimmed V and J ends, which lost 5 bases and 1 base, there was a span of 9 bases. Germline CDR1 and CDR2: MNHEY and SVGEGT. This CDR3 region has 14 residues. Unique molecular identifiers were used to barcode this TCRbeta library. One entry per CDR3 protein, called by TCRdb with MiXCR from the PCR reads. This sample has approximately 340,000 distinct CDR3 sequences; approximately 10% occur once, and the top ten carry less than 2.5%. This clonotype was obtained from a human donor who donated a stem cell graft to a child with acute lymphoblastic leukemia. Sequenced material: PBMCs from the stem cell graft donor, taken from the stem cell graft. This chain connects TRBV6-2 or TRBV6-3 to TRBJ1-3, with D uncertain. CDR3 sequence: CASSHPGSGNTIYF. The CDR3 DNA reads TGTGCCAGCAGTCATCCCGGGTCTGGAAACACCATATATTTT.